Below, 6 T cell receptor beta chains from the same sample are listed, as sequenced in a study of beta chain features in type 1 diabetes. Isolated RNA was reverse transcribed in full, so expressed TCRB transcripts were sequenced. Clones were sequenced by immunoSEQ multiplex PCR, and TCRdb holds only the in-frame ones, with some missing. The sample lists 600,000 to 700,000 clones, 9.5% to 15% seen once, with more than 0.1% in the top ten. The antigens these receptors bind are not known. Study-level points and caveats: Shortening that was moderate but significant affected the TCRB CDR3s of Type 1 diabetes patients in all four CD4+ subsets.

The specimen was naive CD4+ T cells from blood. Receptors originate from a man under 40 with type 1 diabetes.

The chain employs TRBV12-5 and TRBJ2-7; D call uncertain. CDR1 LGHNT and CDR2 FRNRAP come from the germline V gene. The length of the CDR3 is 11 residues. V was pared by 5 bases and J by 6 bases, with 8 bases between. DNA for the CDR3: TGTGCTAGTGGTCTTGAGAGCGAGCAGTACTTC. Translation: CASGLESEQYF. Combining the CDR3 with reference TRBV12-5 and TRBJ2-7 gives the whole variable domain DARVTQTPRHKVTEMGQEVTMRCQPILGHNTVFWYRQTMMQGLELLAYFRNRAPLDDSGMPKDRFSAEMPDATLATLKIQPSEPRDSAVYFCASGLESEQYFGPGTRLTVT.

This clone showed up just a few times. The chain recombines TRBV4-3 with TRBJ1-3; D is undetermined. The CDR3 is 16 amino acids. Trimming left V 0 bases short and J 0 bases short, with 9 bases between. From germline, CDR1 is LGHNA and CDR2 YSLEER. The CDR3 reads CASSQEISNSGNTIYF. The CDR3, as DNA: TGCGCCAGCAGCCAAGAAATAAGTAACTCTGGAAACACCATATATTTT.

Remarks on this clone: In the same sample, other DNA sequences code for this CDR3. The chain carries TRBV11-2 and TRBJ2-6; the D call may be TRBD1 or TRBD2 (5 bases each). Trimming left V 3 bases short and J 0 bases short, with 6 bases between. The length of the CDR3 is 15 residues. Germline V CDR1 and CDR2: SGHAT, FQNNGV. The CDR3 reads CASSLRGSGANVLTF. CDR3 sequence (DNA): TGTGCCAGCAGCTTGAGGGGCTCTGGGGCCAACGTCCTGACTTTC.

The rearrangement joins TRBV7-9 to TRBJ1-1, with D tentatively TRBD1 (6 bases). Germline loops: CDR1 SEHNR, CDR2 FQNEAQ (reference sequence). V shed 2 bases and J shed 4 bases, with 8 bases lying between them. CDR3 length: 13 residues. CDR3 bases: TGTGCCAGCAGCTTAACAGGGAGCACTGAAGCTTTCTTT. This translates into CASSLTGSTEAFF.

This clone was counted a few times. The chain joins TRBV21-1 to TRBJ2-7; the D call in the table, TRBD1, was not verified against the DNA. TRBV21-1 is tagged as a pseudogene. This CDR3 has 15 amino acids. CDR3 loop: CASSNRHLTAYEQYF. In DNA, the CDR3 is TGTGCCAGCAGCAATCGACATTTAACTGCCTACGAGCAGTACTTC.

V and J are TRBV4-2 and TRBJ2-6; TRBD1 aligns across 12 bases. Germline V gene sequence: CDR1 LGHNA, CDR2 YNFKEQ. The CDR3 extends over 20 amino acids. Trimming removed 4 bases from V and 0 bases from J; junction bases left unmatched: 10. The CDR3 DNA follows: TGTGCCAGCAGCCTCCGGGACAGGGGGCGGACCCTCTCTGGGGCCAACGTCCTGACTTTC. Amino acid sequence: CASSLRDRGRTLSGANVLTF.